The next 4 T cell receptor beta chains were all read from a single sample in a study of blood T cell repertoires in COVID-19. Profiled with immunoSEQ multiplex PCR; TCRdb holds only in-frame clones, not every one. The sample has 65,000 or so clones; 80% to 85% are singletons. Sequenced sample: peripheral blood. These receptors came from a man aged 25 to 40 with COVID-19, enrolled during active disease.

The chain uses TRBV7-2 and TRBJ1-2; TRBD1 matches 7 bases. The junction had 4 bases not matched to a gene; V was cut back by 1 base and J by 5 bases. The CDR3 runs to 14 residues. The germline V gene has CDR1 SGHTA and CDR2 FQGNSA. In DNA, the CDR3 is TGTGCCAGCAGCTTAGAGGGGGCGGGGTATGGCTACACCTTC. Translated: CASSLEGAGYGYTF.

CDR3 DNA: TGTGCCATCAGCGGACAGCCCAATCAGCCCCAGCATTTT. It codes for CAISGQPNQPQHF. This chain links TRBV10-3 with TRBJ1-5, with D possibly TRBD1 on 6 matching bases. The CDR3 runs 13 residues. V was clipped by 6 bases and J by 3 bases, with 9 bases between them. CDR1 and CDR2 (germline): ENHRY, SYGVKD.

The chain combines TRBV5-1 with TRBJ2-7, with 7 bases aligning to TRBD1. CDR3 length: 15 residues. Germline CDR1 reads SGHRS; CDR2 reads YFSETQ. V was pared by 0 bases and J by 0 bases, with 3 bases of the junction left unmatched. CDR3 nucleotides: TGCGCCAGCAGCTTGGACGGGACAGACTCCTACGAGCAGTACTTC. Protein: CASSLDGTDSYEQYF.

The chain is built from TRBV2 and TRBJ1-1; D possibly corresponds to TRBD1 (6 bases). Per the germline V gene, CDR1 is SNHLY and CDR2 is FYNNEI. V gave up 8 bases and J gave up 6 bases, with 19 bases separating them. CDR3 length: 14 amino acids. In DNA form, the CDR3 reads TGTGCCAGCGTGTCCACGGCAGGGGCCCCTGAAGCTTTCTTT. This gives the protein CASVSTAGAPEAFF. Together with reference TRBV2 and TRBJ1-1, the CDR3 gives the full variable domain: EPEVTQTPSHQVTQMGQEVILRCVPISNHLYFYWYRQILGQKVEFLVSFYNNEISEKSEIFDDQFSVERPDGSNFTLKIRSTKLEDSAMYFCASVSTAGAPEAFFGQGTRLTVV.